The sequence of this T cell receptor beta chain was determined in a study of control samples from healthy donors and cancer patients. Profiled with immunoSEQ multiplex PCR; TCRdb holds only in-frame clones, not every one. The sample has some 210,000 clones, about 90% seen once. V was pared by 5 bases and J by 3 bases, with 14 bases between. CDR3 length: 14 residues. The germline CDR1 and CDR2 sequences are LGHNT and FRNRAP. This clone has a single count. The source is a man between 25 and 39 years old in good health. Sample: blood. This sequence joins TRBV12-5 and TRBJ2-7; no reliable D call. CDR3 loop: CASGIGPSDYEQYF. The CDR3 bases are TGTGCTAGTGGTATCGGGCCGTCGGACTACGAGCAGTACTTC.